The clone carrying this T cell receptor (beta chain) appeared once. Its antigen is unknown. Here immunoSEQ multiplex PCR was the method, and the copy in TCRdb shows in-frame clones only, minus some. The table records approximately 79,000 clones, 75% to 90% of them present only once. These data are taken from a study of identifying expanded T cells in peripheral blood. Findings and limits, study-wide: Variance in clone template counts between approximately two-week samples significantly increased with total template count across all healthy donors.

CDR1 MNHNY and CDR2 SVGAGI come from the germline V gene (reference sequence). V lost 7 bases to trimming and J lost 2 bases, with 14 bases between them. The CDR3 has 14 residues. The sample consisted of blood. V usage is TRBV6-6 and J usage is TRBJ2-5; possible D gene TRBD2, 6 bases. This TCR was recovered from a person aged 18 to 69 in good health. CDR3 nucleotide sequence: TGTGCCAGCAAGCGACAGACTAGTCAAGAGACCCAGTACTTC. The encoded protein is CASKRQTSQETQYF.